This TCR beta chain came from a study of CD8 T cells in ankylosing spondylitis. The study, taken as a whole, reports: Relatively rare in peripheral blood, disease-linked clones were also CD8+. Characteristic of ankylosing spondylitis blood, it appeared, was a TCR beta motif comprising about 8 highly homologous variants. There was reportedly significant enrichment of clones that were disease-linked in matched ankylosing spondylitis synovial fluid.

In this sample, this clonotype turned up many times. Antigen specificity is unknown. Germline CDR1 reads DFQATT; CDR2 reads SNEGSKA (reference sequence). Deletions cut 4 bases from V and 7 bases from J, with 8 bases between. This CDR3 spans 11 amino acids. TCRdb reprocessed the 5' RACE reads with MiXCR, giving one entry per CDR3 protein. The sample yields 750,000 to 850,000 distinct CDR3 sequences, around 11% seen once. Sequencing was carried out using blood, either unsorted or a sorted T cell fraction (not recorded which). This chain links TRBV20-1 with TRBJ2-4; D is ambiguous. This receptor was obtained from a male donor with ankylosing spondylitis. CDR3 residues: CSATHGNIQYF. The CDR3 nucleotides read TGCAGTGCTACACACGGGAACATTCAGTACTTC.